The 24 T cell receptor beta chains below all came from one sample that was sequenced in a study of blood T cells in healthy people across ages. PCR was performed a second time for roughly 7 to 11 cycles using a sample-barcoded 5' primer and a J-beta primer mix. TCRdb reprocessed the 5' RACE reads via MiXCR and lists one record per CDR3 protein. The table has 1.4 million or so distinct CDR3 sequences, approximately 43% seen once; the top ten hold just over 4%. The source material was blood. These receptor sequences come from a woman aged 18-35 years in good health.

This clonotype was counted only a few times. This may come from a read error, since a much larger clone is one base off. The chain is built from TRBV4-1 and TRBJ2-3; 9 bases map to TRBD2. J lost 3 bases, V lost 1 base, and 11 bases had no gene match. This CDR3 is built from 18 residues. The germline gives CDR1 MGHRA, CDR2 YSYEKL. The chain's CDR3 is CASSQVWGGSGGTDTQYF. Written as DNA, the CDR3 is TGCGCCAGCAGCCAAGTGTGGGGGGGTAGCGGGGGAACAGATACGCAGTATTTT.

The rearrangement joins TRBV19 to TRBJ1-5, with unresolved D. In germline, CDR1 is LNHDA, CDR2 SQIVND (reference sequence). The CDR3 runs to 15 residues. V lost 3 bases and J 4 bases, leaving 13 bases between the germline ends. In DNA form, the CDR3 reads TGTGCCAGTAGTATGAGTGGGTACGGAAATCAGCCCCAGCATTTT. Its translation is CASSMSGYGNQPQHF.

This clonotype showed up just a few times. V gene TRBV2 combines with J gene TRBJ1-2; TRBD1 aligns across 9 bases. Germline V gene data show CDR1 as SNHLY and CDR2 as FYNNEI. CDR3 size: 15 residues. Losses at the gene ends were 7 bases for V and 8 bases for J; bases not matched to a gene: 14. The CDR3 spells CASKADRGGGGGYTF. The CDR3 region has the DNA TGTGCCAGCAAGGCGGACAGGGGAGGAGGAGGAGGCTACACCTTC.

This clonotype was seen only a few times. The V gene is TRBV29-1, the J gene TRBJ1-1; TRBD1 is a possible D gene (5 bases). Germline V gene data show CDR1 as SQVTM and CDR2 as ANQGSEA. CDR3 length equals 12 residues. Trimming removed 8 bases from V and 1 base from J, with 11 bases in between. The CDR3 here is CSLGRQNTEAFF. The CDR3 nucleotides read TGCAGCTTGGGACGGCAGAACACTGAAGCTTTCTTT. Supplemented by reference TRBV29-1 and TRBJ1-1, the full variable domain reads SAVISQKPSRDICQRGTSLTIQCQVDSQVTMMFWYRQQPGQSLTLIATANQGSEATYESGFVIDKFPISRPNLTFSTLTVSNMSPEDSSIYLCSLGRQNTEAFFGQGTRLTVV.

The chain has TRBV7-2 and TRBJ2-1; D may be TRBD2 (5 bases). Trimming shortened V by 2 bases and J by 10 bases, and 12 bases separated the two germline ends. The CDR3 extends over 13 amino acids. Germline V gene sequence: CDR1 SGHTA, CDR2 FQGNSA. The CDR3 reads CASSLRGPHEQFF. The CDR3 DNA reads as TGTGCCAGCAGCTTACGGGGTCCCCACGAGCAGTTCTTC.

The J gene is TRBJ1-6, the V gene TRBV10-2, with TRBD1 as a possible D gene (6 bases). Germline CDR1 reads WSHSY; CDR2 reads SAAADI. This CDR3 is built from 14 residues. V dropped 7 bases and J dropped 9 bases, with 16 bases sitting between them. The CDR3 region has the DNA TGCGCCAGCAAATTTGGACAGAAGGGTTCACCCCTCCACTTT. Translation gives CASKFGQKGSPLHF.

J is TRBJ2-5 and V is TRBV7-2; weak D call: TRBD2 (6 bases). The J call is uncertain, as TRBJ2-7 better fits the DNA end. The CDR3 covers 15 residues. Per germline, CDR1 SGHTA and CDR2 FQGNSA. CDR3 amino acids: CASSLVYVGGLEQYF. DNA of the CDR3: TGTGCCAGCAGCTTAGTTTATGTGGGAGGCCTCGAGCAGTACTTC.

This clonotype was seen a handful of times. CDR3 loop: CASREPTGLSTGELFF. CDR3 DNA sequence: TGTGCCAGCAGGGAACCAACAGGGCTGAGCACCGGGGAGCTGTTTTTT. This chain connects TRBV6-1 to TRBJ2-2; the D gene is possibly TRBD1 (6 bases). CDR1 and CDR2 from the germline V gene are MNHNS and SASEGT. V dropped 6 bases and J dropped 4 bases, with 18 bases sitting between them. CDR3 length equals 16 residues.

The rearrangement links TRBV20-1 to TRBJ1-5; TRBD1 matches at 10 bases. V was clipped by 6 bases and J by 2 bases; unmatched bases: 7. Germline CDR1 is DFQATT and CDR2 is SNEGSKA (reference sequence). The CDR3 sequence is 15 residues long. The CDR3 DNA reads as TGCAGTGCCCCGGGACAGGGGTTGGGCAATCAGCCCCAGCATTTT. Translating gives CSAPGQGLGNQPQHF.

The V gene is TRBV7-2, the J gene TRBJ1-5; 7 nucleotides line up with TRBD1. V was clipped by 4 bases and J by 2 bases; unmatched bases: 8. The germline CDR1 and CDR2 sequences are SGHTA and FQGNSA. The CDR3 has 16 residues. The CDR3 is CASSSSLQGRNQPQHF. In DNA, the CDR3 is TGTGCCAGCAGCTCCTCCTTACAGGGGCGCAATCAGCCCCAGCATTTT. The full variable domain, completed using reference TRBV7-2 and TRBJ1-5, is GAGVSQSPSNKVTEKGKDVELRCDPISGHTALYWYRQSLGQGLEFLIYFQGNSAPDKSGLPSDRFSAERTGGSVSTLTIQRTQQEDSAVYLCASSSSLQGRNQPQHFGDGTRLSIL.

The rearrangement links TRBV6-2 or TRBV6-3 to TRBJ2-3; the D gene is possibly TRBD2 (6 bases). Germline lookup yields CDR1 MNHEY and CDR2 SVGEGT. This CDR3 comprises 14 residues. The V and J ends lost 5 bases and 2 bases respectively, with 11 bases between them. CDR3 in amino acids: CASSRGTYTDTQYF. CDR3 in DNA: TGTGCCAGCAGTCGGGGGACCTACACAGATACGCAGTATTTT.

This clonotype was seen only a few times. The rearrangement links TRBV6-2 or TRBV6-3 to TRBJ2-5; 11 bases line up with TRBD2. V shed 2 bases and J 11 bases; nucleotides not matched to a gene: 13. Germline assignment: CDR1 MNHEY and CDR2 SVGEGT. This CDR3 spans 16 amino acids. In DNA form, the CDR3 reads TGTGCCAGCAGTTACCTAGCGGGGGGTTCCTACAATGAGCAGTACTTC. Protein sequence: CASSYLAGGSYNEQYF.

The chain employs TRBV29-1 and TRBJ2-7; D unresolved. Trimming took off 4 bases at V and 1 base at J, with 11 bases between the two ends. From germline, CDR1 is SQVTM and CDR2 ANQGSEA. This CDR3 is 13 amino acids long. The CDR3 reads CSVVTLLSYEQYF. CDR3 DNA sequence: TGCAGCGTTGTAACCCTACTTTCCTACGAGCAGTACTTC.

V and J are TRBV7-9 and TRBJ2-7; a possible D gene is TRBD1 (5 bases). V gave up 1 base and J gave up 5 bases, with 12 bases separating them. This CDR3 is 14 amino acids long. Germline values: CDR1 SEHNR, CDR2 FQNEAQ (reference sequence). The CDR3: CASSLGRTFHEQYF. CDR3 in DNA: TGTGCCAGCAGCTTAGGCCGGACATTCCACGAGCAGTACTTC.

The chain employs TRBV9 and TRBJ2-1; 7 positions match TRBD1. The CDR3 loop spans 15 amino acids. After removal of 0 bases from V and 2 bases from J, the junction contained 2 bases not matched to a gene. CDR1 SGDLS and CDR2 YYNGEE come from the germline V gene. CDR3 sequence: CASSVEGATYNEQFF. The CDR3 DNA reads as TGTGCCAGCAGCGTAGAGGGGGCCACCTACAATGAGCAGTTCTTC.

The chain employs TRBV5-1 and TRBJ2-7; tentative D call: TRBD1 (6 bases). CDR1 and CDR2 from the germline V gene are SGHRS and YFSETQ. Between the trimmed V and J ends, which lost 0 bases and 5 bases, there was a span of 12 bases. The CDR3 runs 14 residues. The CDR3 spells CASSLDRERHEQYF. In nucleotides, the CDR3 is TGCGCCAGCAGCTTGGACAGGGAGCGGCACGAGCAGTACTTC. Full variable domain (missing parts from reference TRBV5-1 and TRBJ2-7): KAGVTQTPRYLIKTRGQQVTLSCSPISGHRSVSWYQQTPGQGLQFLFEYFSETQRNKGNFPGRFSGRQFSNSRSEMNVSTLELGDSALYLCASSLDRERHEQYFGPGTRLTVT.

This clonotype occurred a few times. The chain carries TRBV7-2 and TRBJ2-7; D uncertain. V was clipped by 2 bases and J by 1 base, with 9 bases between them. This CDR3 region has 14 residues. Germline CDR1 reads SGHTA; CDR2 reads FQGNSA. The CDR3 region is CASSLQAASYEQYF. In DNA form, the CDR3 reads TGTGCCAGCAGCTTACAAGCAGCTTCCTACGAGCAGTACTTC.

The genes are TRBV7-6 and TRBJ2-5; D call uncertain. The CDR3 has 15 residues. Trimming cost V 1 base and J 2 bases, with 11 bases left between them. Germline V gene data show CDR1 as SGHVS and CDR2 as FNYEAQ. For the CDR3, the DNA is TGTGCCAGCAGCTTAGTTTACAGAAGTCAAGAGACCCAGTACTTC. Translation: CASSLVYRSQETQYF.

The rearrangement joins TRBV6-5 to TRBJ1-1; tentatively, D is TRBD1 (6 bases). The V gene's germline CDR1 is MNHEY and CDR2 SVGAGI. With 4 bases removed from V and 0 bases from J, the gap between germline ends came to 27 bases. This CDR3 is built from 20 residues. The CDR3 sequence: CASSSSRALPGQRMNTEAFF. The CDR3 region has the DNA TGTGCCAGCAGTTCCTCACGAGCATTACCGGGACAACGAATGAACACTGAAGCTTTCTTT.

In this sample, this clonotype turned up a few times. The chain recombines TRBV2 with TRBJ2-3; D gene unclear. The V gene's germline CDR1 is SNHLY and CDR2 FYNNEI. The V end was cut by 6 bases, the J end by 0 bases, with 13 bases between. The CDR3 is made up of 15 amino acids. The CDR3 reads CASRSQDLSTDTQYF. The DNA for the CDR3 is TGTGCCAGCAGGTCTCAGGACCTTAGCACAGATACGCAGTATTTT.

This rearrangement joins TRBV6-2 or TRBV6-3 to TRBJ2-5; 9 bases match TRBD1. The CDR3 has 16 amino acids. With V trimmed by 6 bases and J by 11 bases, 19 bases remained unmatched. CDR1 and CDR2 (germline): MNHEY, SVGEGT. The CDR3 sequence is CASRAIWDRENYAQYF. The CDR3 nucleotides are TGTGCCAGCAGAGCTATTTGGGACAGGGAGAACTACGCGCAGTACTTC.

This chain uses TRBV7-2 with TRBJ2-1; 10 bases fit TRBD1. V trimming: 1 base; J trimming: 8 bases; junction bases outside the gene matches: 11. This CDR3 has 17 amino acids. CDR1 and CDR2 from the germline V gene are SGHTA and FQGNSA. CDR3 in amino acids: CASSLDLWTGGRDEQFF. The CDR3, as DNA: TGTGCCAGCAGCTTAGACCTTTGGACAGGGGGTCGCGATGAGCAGTTCTTC.

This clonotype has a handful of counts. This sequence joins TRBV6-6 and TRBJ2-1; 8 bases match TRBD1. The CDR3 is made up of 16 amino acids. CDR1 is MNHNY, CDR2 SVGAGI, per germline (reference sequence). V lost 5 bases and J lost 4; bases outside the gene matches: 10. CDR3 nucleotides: TGTGCCAGCAGTAAATCCGGAGGACAGGGTTACAATGAGCAGTTCTTC. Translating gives CASSKSGGQGYNEQFF.

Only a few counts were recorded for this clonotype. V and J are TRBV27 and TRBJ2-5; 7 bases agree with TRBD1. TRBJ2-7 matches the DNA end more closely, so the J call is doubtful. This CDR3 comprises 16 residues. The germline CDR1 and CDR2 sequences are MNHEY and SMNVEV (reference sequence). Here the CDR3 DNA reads TGTGCCAGCAGTGCTTCCGGCGGACAGGCGGCCGACGAGCAGTACTTC. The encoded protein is CASSASGGQAADEQYF.